This T cell receptor (beta chain) was recorded in a study of blood T cells in healthy people across ages (dated by TCRdb to 2013 to 2016). Background on the whole study: In model experiments, roughly one uniquely barcoded TCR beta cDNA molecule per two T cells was captured by template switching. The study analyzed two additional independent replicas of 1 million unique cDNA reads from the same blood draw for two donors, one aged 18 to 29 and one aged 80 or older. To track age-related changes in TCR beta repertoire diversity, the study relied on deep sequencing normalized with unique cDNA molecular identifiers. Donors were grouped into four age groups: young (average approximately 15 years), middle-aged (less than 40), aged (62) and long-lived (roughly 80). To avoid experimental bias, donors of different ages were distributed randomly across sequencing lanes.

Including cysteine and phenylalanine, the CDR3 has 17 amino acids. Just CDR3 DNA is preserved here, 51 bases in frame from base 1. In the germline V gene, CDR1 corresponds to SGHDN and CDR2 to FVKESK. The roughly 42 donors, aged about 6 to 95 years, were systemically healthy Caucasian individuals from Russia. Ten milliliters of peripheral blood were drawn from each donor into EDTA-treated Vacutainer tubes. PBMCs were isolated by Ficoll-Paque density-gradient centrifugation, with at least 6 million obtained per sample. Total RNA was extracted from PBMCs with Trizol reagent, with at least 5.5 micrograms obtained per sample. For every donor, flow cytometry on a PBMC aliquot measured the percentage of naive CD45RAhigh/CD27high T cells. Remarks on this clonotype: The specificity of this receptor is unknown. It may be a read error: a sequence one base away is much more abundant.

Study-level results and caveats: Conclusive comparison of naive and antigen-experienced compartments was prevented by the profiling of bulk unsorted PBMCs. Observed TCR beta diversity correlated strongly with the percentage of naive T cells measured by flow cytometry. Observed TCR beta diversity per million T cells fell roughly linearly with age, and a significant reduction was already apparent by age roughly 40. The long-lived group showed more naive CD4+ T cells, fewer expanded clones and increased TCR diversity than the aged group, suggesting age selection. Total diversity estimates from one million sequenced T cells were considered lower bounds and underestimates. Because donor CMV infection status was unknown, age-related changes in expanded clonotypes were potentially confounded.

The method was 5' RACE. Sequenced on an Illumina HiSeq 2500. The second PCR ran for about 6 to 12 cycles and used a J-beta primer mix along with a sample-barcoded 5' primer. A unique molecular identifier was introduced onto each TCR beta cDNA molecule by a template-switch 5' adaptor carrying 12 random nucleotides. Each sample yielded at least 2.5 million CDR3-containing paired-end reads. All of the RNA was converted into first-strand cDNA using the Mint cDNA synthesis kit, with a TRBC-specific oligonucleotide serving as the primer. Following uracil-DNA glycosylase treatment, a first 18-cycle PCR with universal primers M1SS and BC2_uni_R was performed on all cDNA. In the authors' own workflow: For normalization, 1 million high-quality reads were randomly selected from each sample, with every read carrying a distinct molecular identifier. Reads with shared molecular identifiers were discarded instead of being binned into consensus sequences. MiTCR, run with a Q25 quality threshold and the strictest error-elimination algorithm, handled CDR3 identification, clonotype clustering and error correction. A nonparametric unseen species model with Euler transformation was used to estimate lower-bound total TCR beta diversity. Using fastp at Q25 and MiXCR, TCRdb reprocessed the public reads and kept productive beta chains. Each CDR3 protein gets just one entry, which takes the most common genes and DNA from the rows behind it. V and J calls and clone size were set by TCRdb, not the authors. This sample has around 650,000 distinct CDR3 sequences in its table, and roughly 32% of those were observed once. The top ten clonotypes cover just over 15% of the sample.

The sample consisted of blood. This receptor was identified in a woman at least 80 years old in good health. Donor details come from another sample of the same person, matched by shared clones. The sequence joins TRBV14 to TRBJ2-3; 9 bases in the middle match TRBD1. CDR3 reads: CASGQDGTGRIRDTQYF. In nucleotide form, the sequence is TGTGCCAGCGGCCAAGATGGGACAGGGCGGATTAGAGATACGCAGTATTTT.